The source of this T cell receptor (beta chain) is a study of blood T cell repertoires in COVID-19. Study in general: T cells, B-cell-depleted T cells, or PBMCs provided the cDNA or gDNA that served as material.

This clone was found a few times. The germline V gene encodes CDR1 LNHDA and CDR2 SQIVND (reference sequence). There are 20 residues in the CDR3. The V and J ends lost 3 bases and 4 bases, in that order; junction bases with no gene match: 15. Sequencing was performed with immunoSEQ multiplex PCR; in TCRdb, only in-frame clones are kept and a portion is missing. The sample consists of under 300,000 clones, over 80% of them appearing once. Each participant's cohort was designated according to participant-reported clinical history. The genes are TRBV19 and TRBJ1-4; 12 bases match TRBD1. Specimen: PBMCs or T cells enriched from blood (not recorded which). This TCR came from a human donor in a cohort exposed to, infected with or recovered from COVID-19 (not recorded which). The donor label of this sample is uncertain. CDR3 region: CASSIPTFGTGGDGNEKLFF. Here the CDR3 DNA reads TGTGCCAGTAGTATCCCTACATTTGGGACAGGGGGCGACGGTAATGAAAAACTGTTTTTT.